This is a list of T cell receptor beta chains from one sample in a study of T cells in Graves' hyperthyroidism and ophthalmopathy. Each CDR3 protein gets one entry after TCRdb re-called the multiplex PCR reads with MiXCR. The sample lists nearly 600,000 distinct CDR3 sequences, 13% to 15% seen once, with over 6% in the top ten. The material sequenced was blood. These receptors came from a woman between 18 and 29 years old with Graves' ophthalmopathy. The CDR3 runs from the conserved cysteine through the conserved F or W. D genes are given only for firm matches. Clone sizes are given selectively: once, few, many, or a class where the clone is expanded.

J: TRBJ1-1
V: TRBV6-1
D: TRBD1
size: many
DNA: TGTGCCAGCAGAGTTAGGGACAGGAGGAACACTGAAGCTTTCTTT
CDR3: CASRVRDRRNTEAFF

J: TRBJ1-1
V: TRBV6-1
D: .
size: many
DNA: TGTGCCAGCAGTGAAGCGCTCTGGATTGGGGCGGGCGCTTTCTTT
CDR3: CASSEALWIGAGAFF

J: TRBJ2-1
V: TRBV7-2
D: TRBD2
size: many
DNA: TGTGCCAGCAGCCGGACTAGCGGGAGGGACAATGAGCAGTTCTTC
CDR3: CASSRTSGRDNEQFF

J: TRBJ2-3
V: TRBV12-3/TRBV12-4
D: .
size: .
DNA: TGTGCCAGCAGTTCGACGGAAGCACCCGGAGATACGCAGTATTTT
CDR3: CASSSTEAPGDTQYF

J: TRBJ1-1
V: TRBV28
D: .
size: many
DNA: TGTGCCAGCAGTCCGTACAGGGTGAGGAACACTGAAGCTTTCTTT
CDR3: CASSPYRVRNTEAFF

J: TRBJ1-5
V: TRBV19
D: .
size: many
DNA: TGTGCCAGTAGTATGGAACCTTATAGCAATCAGCCCCAGCATTTT
CDR3: CASSMEPYSNQPQHF

J: TRBJ2-5
V: TRBV7-2
D: TRBD2
size: .
DNA: TGTGCCAGCAGCTCCACGCGGGGGGCCGGGGAGACCCAGTACTTC
CDR3: CASSSTRGAGETQYF

J: TRBJ1-1
V: TRBV3-1
D: TRBD1
size: many
DNA: TGTGCCAGCAGCCAAGCGGACAGGTACACTGAAGCTTTCTTT
CDR3: CASSQADRYTEAFF

J: TRBJ2-7
V: TRBV30
D: .
size: few
DNA: TGTGCCTGGACCTACGGGGACACCTACGAGCAGTACTTC
CDR3: CAWTYGDTYEQYF

J: TRBJ2-2
V: TRBV2
D: TRBD2
size: many
DNA: TGTGCCAGCAGTCCAGGACTAGCGGCGAACACCGGGGAGCTGTTTTTT
CDR3: CASSPGLAANTGELFF

J: TRBJ2-5
V: TRBV5-1
D: .
size: few
DNA: TGCGCCAGCAGGGGGGGACTCACCCAAGAGACCCAGTACTTC
CDR3: CASRGGLTQETQYF

J: TRBJ1-2
V: TRBV7-9
D: TRBD1
size: .
DNA: TGTGCCAGTAGTATGGCGGGACAGTCAAACTCTGGCTACACCTTC
CDR3: CASSMAGQSNSGYTF

J: TRBJ2-7
V: TRBV20-1
D: .
size: many
DNA: TGCAGTGCTAGTAAGCGGATCCTCTCCTACGAGCAGTACTTC
CDR3: CSASKRILSYEQYF

J: TRBJ2-5
V: TRBV6-1
D: .
size: .
DNA: TGTGCCAGCACCAAGGGAGAGACCCAGTACTTC
CDR3: CASTKGETQYF

J: TRBJ2-5
V: TRBV7-2
D: TRBD2
size: .
DNA: TGTGCCAGCAGCTGGACTAGCGGGAACCAAGAGACCCAGTACTTC
CDR3: CASSWTSGNQETQYF

J: TRBJ1-5
V: TRBV19
D: TRBD1
size: .
DNA: TGTGCCAGTAGTATACGGACAGGGGGGAATCAGCCCCGGCATTTT
CDR3: CASSIRTGGNQPRHF

J: TRBJ2-7
V: TRBV7-9
D: .
size: many
DNA: TGTGCCAGCAGCTTAGGGTACACCTACGAGCAGTACTTC
CDR3: CASSLGYTYEQYF

J: TRBJ2-1
V: TRBV11-2
D: .
size: many
DNA: TGTGCCAGCAGCTTAGTTGGCAGGGGAGATGAGCAGTTCTTC
CDR3: CASSLVGRGDEQFF

J: TRBJ2-7
V: TRBV27
D: .
size: many
DNA: TGTGCCAGCAGTTTCGCTAGGGACTTCTACGAGCAGTACTTC
CDR3: CASSFARDFYEQYF

J: TRBJ1-2
V: TRBV7-2
D: .
size: few
DNA: TGTGCCAGCAGCTATCGAGGGGCGACTAGAGGCTACACCTTC
CDR3: CASSYRGATRGYTF

J: TRBJ2-3
V: TRBV27
D: .
size: many
DNA: TGTGCCAGCAGTTCCCAAGGGAATACGCAGTATTTT
CDR3: CASSSQGNTQYF

J: TRBJ2-1
V: TRBV19
D: TRBD2
size: .
DNA: TGTGCCAGTAGTATAGAGCGGGAGGCCTACAATGAGCAGTTCTTC
CDR3: CASSIEREAYNEQFF

J: TRBJ2-7
V: TRBV12-3/TRBV12-4
D: TRBD2
size: many
DNA: TGTGCCAGCAGTCGACTTGAGCGGGAGGCGGAGCAGTACTTC
CDR3: CASSRLEREAEQYF

J: TRBJ1-1
V: TRBV9
D: .
size: few
DNA: TGTGCCAGCACCGTAGGGGTATCGAACACTGAAGCTTTCTTT
CDR3: CASTVGVSNTEAFF

J: TRBJ1-2
V: TRBV5-5
D: TRBD1
size: many
DNA: TGTGCCAGCAGCTTGGAGGTGTCTAAGGACAGGGCCTTGGACTATGGCTACACCTTC
CDR3: CASSLEVSKDRALDYGYTF

J: TRBJ2-1
V: TRBV28
D: TRBD2
size: few
DNA: TGTGCCAGCAGTTTACCGACTAGCTCATTTTGGAGCTCCTACAATGAGCAGTTCTTC
CDR3: CASSLPTSSFWSSYNEQFF

J: TRBJ2-3
V: TRBV29-1
D: .
size: .
DNA: TGCAGCGTTTATGCAGGGGATACGCAGTATTTT
CDR3: CSVYAGDTQYF

J: TRBJ2-7
V: TRBV2
D: .
size: .
DNA: TGTGCCAGCAGTGAAGCGCCTCCGAGGGTAGGCTACGAGCAGTACTTC
CDR3: CASSEAPPRVGYEQYF

J: TRBJ1-1
V: TRBV7-9
D: .
size: many
DNA: TGTGCCAGCAGCCCAACCAGGGTGTTCACTGAAGCTTTCTTT
CDR3: CASSPTRVFTEAFF

J: TRBJ2-7
V: TRBV20-1
D: TRBD2
size: many
DNA: TGCAGTGCTAGTTTTAGCGGGAGCAACTACGAGCAGTACTTC
CDR3: CSASFSGSNYEQYF

J: TRBJ1-1
V: TRBV9
D: .
size: many
DNA: TGTGCCAGCAGCGTAGCCCGAGACAGTGCGAACACTGAAGCTTTCTTT
CDR3: CASSVARDSANTEAFF

J: TRBJ1-1
V: TRBV30
D: .
size: many
DNA: TGTGCCTTGGACCCCGATTCCGGCTGGGGCACTGAAGCTTTCTTT
CDR3: CALDPDSGWGTEAFF